Listed below are T cell receptor beta chains from one sample, sequenced in a study of blood T cells in healthy people across ages. TCRdb ran MiXCR on the 5' RACE reads and lists one entry per CDR3 protein. Of hundreds of thousands of distinct CDR3 sequences in the sample, around 42% were seen once. The sample consisted of blood. The receptors stem from a man in his 60s in good health. The CDR3 runs from the conserved cysteine through the conserved F or W. Fields, in order: J gene, V gene, clone size, D gene, CDR3 protein, CDR3 DNA. A D gene is named only where the DNA matches it firmly. Size is stated for part of the rows, as once, few or many counts, or as a class when the clone is expanded.

TRBJ2-7 | TRBV9 | NA | NA | CASSVGGNPYVQYF | TGTGCCAGCAGCGTAGGGGGGAATCCCTACGTGCAGTACTTC
TRBJ2-5 | TRBV5-1 | NA | TRBD1 | CASSTGTGRETQYF | TGCGCCAGCTCTACCGGGACAGGGAGGGAGACCCAGTACTTC
TRBJ2-1 | TRBV29-1 | many | NA | CSVESWGNEQFF | TGCAGCGTTGAAAGTTGGGGCAATGAGCAGTTCTTC
TRBJ2-4 | TRBV27 | few | NA | CASSLSWMLAKNIQYF | TGTGCCAGCAGTTTATCTTGGATGCTAGCCAAAAACATTCAGTACTTC
TRBJ2-3 | TRBV20-1 | NA | NA | CSAKTGASTDTQYF | TGCAGTGCAAAAACGGGGGCTAGCACAGATACGCAGTATTTT
TRBJ1-2 | TRBV28 | NA | TRBD1 | CASSSMTGGAFGYTF | TGTGCCAGCAGTTCAATGACAGGGGGCGCTTTTGGCTACACCTTC
TRBJ2-6 | TRBV5-1 | NA | NA | CASSYDGSSGANVLTF | TGCGCCAGCAGCTACGACGGAAGCTCTGGGGCCAACGTCCTGACTTTC
TRBJ2-7 | TRBV7-2 | NA | TRBD1 | CASSRTGGQGDQYF | TGTGCCAGCAGCCGTACGGGGGGACAGGGAGACCAGTACTTC
TRBJ2-5 | TRBV6-1 | NA | NA | CASNPPGYSQETQYF | TGTGCCAGCAACCCTCCCGGGTACAGTCAAGAGACCCAGTACTTC
TRBJ2-3 | TRBV5-1 | NA | NA | CASTFSGASSDTQYF | TGCGCCAGCACGTTCTCGGGGGCGAGCTCAGATACGCAGTATTTT
TRBJ2-5 | TRBV7-9 | once | NA | CASSPEGRETQYF | TGTGCCAGCAGCCCCGAGGGTCGCGAGACCCAGTACTTC
TRBJ2-3 | TRBV6-1 | NA | NA | CASRKGENTQYF | TGTGCCAGCAGGAAGGGGGAGAATACGCAGTATTTT
TRBJ2-7 | TRBV27 | NA | NA | CASSPNRVLYEQYF | TGTGCCAGCAGTCCCAACAGAGTCCTCTACGAGCAGTACTTC
TRBJ2-2 | TRBV18 | few | NA | CASSRSSGATNTGELFF | TGTGCCAGCTCGAGATCTTCGGGGGCCACGAACACCGGGGAGCTGTTTTTT
TRBJ1-2 | TRBV28 | NA | NA | CASSVQTRTGYTF | TGTGCCAGCAGTGTCCAAACACGGACGGGCTACACCTTC
TRBJ2-3 | TRBV6-2/TRBV6-3 | NA | TRBD2 | CASSYDGTSRTDTQYF | TGTGCCAGCAGTTACGACGGGACTAGCCGCACAGATACGCAGTATTTT
TRBJ1-5 | TRBV10-3 | few | NA | CAISETRDNNQPQHF | TGTGCCATCAGTGAGACACGGGACAACAATCAGCCCCAGCATTTT
TRBJ2-6 | TRBV7-9 | NA | NA | CASSVYGANVLTF | TGTGCCAGCAGCGTATATGGGGCCAACGTCCTGACTTTC
TRBJ2-3 | TRBV20-1 | few | TRBD2 | CSARDRWAAGITDTQYF | TGCAGTGCTAGAGATCGGTGGGCAGCGGGGATCACAGATACGCAGTATTTT
TRBJ1-2 | TRBV27 | NA | TRBD1 | CASSSPGQGYGYTF | TGTGCCAGCAGTTCTCCGGGACAGGGATATGGCTACACCTTC
TRBJ2-1 | TRBV2 | many | NA | CASSEATSNEQFF | TGTGCCAGCAGTGAAGCGACTAGCAATGAGCAGTTCTTC
TRBJ2-1 | TRBV6-5 | NA | NA | CASSYGQGLLNEQFF | TGTGCCAGCAGTTACGGGCAGGGGTTATTAAATGAGCAGTTCTTC